The 30 T cell receptor beta chains below all came from one sample that was sequenced in a study of blood T cell repertoires in COVID-19. Assay: immunoSEQ multiplex PCR; the TCRdb copy retains only in-frame clones and omits some. The sample holds more than 350,000 clones, 85% to 90% seen once. Sequenced: PBMCs or T cells enriched from blood (not recorded which). Receptors were obtained from a man aged 18 to 29 who had recovered from COVID-19.

The chain recombines TRBV12-3 or TRBV12-4 with TRBJ2-3; D unresolved. The CDR3 covers 12 residues. V was trimmed by 4 bases and J by 6 bases, leaving 8 bases between them. The CDR3 region is CASSYPRDTQYF. In DNA, the CDR3 is TGTGCCAGCAGTTACCCCCGGGATACGCAGTATTTT.

The rearrangement joins TRBV9 to TRBJ2-1; 12 bases are shared with TRBD2. This CDR3 contains 19 residues. After removal of 0 bases from V and 0 bases from J, the junction contained 7 bases not matched to a gene. The germline V gene encodes CDR1 SGDLS and CDR2 YYNGEE. CDR3 nucleotide sequence: TGTGCCAGCAGCGTAGACCCGACTAGCGGGAGTCCCTCCTACAATGAGCAGTTCTTC. This gives the protein CASSVDPTSGSPSYNEQFF.

This clone was counted only a few times. The chain is built from TRBV28 and TRBJ1-5, with D perhaps TRBD1 (5 bases). The V gene lost 6 bases and the J gene lost 0 bases, with 15 bases spanning the gap. This CDR3 region has 16 residues. Germline V lookup: CDR1 MDHEN, CDR2 SYDVKM. CDR3 DNA sequence: TGTGCCAGCAGCCGCGGGGACGGTTATAGCAATCAGCCCCAGCATTTT. Protein product: CASSRGDGYSNQPQHF.

This clone was observed a few times. V is TRBV10-1 and J is TRBJ2-3; 9 bases fit TRBD2. This CDR3 comprises 16 residues. Per germline, CDR1 WNHNN and CDR2 SYGVQD (reference sequence). The V gene end was trimmed by 2 bases and the J gene end by 0 bases; junction bases not matched to a gene: 3. The CDR3 is CASSETAGGSTDTQYF. CDR3 coding DNA: TGCGCCAGCAGTGAGACAGCGGGGGGAAGCACAGATACGCAGTATTTT.

The genes are TRBV14 and TRBJ2-7, with 11 bases identical to TRBD2. In germline, CDR1 is SGHDN, CDR2 FVKESK. Losses at the gene ends were 0 bases for V and 4 bases for J; bases not matched to a gene: 5. The CDR3 extends over 16 amino acids. CDR3 sequence (DNA): TGTGCCAGCAGCCAAGAGACTAGCGGGATTGTGTACGAGCAGTACTTC. Its translation: CASSQETSGIVYEQYF.

The J gene is TRBJ1-6, the V gene TRBV27; tentative D call: TRBD1 (5 bases). Deletions cut 6 bases from V and 9 bases from J, with 18 bases between. The germline V gene encodes CDR1 MNHEY and CDR2 SMNVEV (reference sequence). CDR3 length: 15 residues. CDR3 DNA: TGTGCCAGCAGCCCTAAAATCAGGGAGGGTTCACCCCTCCACTTT. Translated, it gives CASSPKIREGSPLHF.

The chain is built from TRBV15 and TRBJ2-7; 9 bases are shared with TRBD1. Germline CDR1 LNHNV, CDR2 YYDKDF (reference sequence). Trimming at V came to 1 base and at J to 2 bases, leaving 3 bases not matched to a gene. The CDR3 covers 15 residues. The CDR3 bases are TGTGCCACCAGCAGAGGGGACAGGGTCACCTACGAGCAGTACTTC. This sequence encodes CATSRGDRVTYEQYF.

This sequence joins TRBV24-1 and TRBJ2-1; 9 nucleotides align to TRBD1. The V segment lost 10 bases and the J segment 1 base; nucleotides outside the gene matches: 4. The CDR3 consists of 14 residues. Germline V gene data show CDR1 as KGHDR and CDR2 as SFDVKD. The CDR3 DNA reads TGTGCCACTAGGGACAGGGATTCCTACAATGAGCAGTTCTTC. It is translated as CATRDRDSYNEQFF.

This chain connects TRBV9 to TRBJ1-2; TRBD1 might be the D (6 bases). The germline CDR1 and CDR2 sequences are SGDLS and YYNGEE. V lost 5 bases to trimming and J lost 7 bases, with 15 bases between them. The CDR3 spans 13 residues. The CDR3 nucleotides are TGTGCCAGCAGGGAACAGGGTGCTGGTGGCTACACCTTC. Protein product: CASREQGAGGYTF.

V and J are TRBV21-1 and TRBJ1-4; the table's D call, TRBD1, has no DNA check behind it. TRBV21-1 is a known pseudogene. This CDR3 has 18 residues. CDR3 DNA sequence: TGTGCCAGCAGCACCGGGACAGGCAACCAAGCAACTAATGAAAAACTGTTTTTT. Amino acid sequence: CASSTGTGNQATNEKLFF.

The gene calls are TRBV11-2 and TRBJ1-1; D unresolved. The CDR3 runs to 15 residues. The germline V gene encodes CDR1 SGHAT and CDR2 FQNNGV. V was trimmed by 1 base and J by 0 bases, leaving 9 bases between them. The CDR3 region has the DNA TGTGCCAGCAGCTTAGTTGCGGGGATGAACACTGAAGCTTTCTTT. Amino acid sequence: CASSLVAGMNTEAFF. The full variable domain, its missing parts supplied by reference TRBV11-2 and TRBJ1-1, is EAGVAQSPRYKIIEKRQSVAFWCNPISGHATLYWYQQILGQGPKLLIQFQNNGVVDDSQLPKDRFSAERLKGVDSTLKIQPAKLEDSAVYLCASSLVAGMNTEAFFGQGTRLTVV.

The chain employs TRBV18 and TRBJ1-1, with D uncertain. Trimming took off 2 bases at V and 6 bases at J, with 19 bases between the two ends. Germline V gene sequence: CDR1 KGHSH, CDR2 LQKENI. The CDR3 is 16 amino acids. The CDR3 reads CASSPGALPSGAEAFF. The CDR3 DNA reads TGTGCCAGCTCACCAGGTGCTCTTCCGTCAGGCGCTGAAGCTTTCTTT.

The rearrangement uses TRBV9 and TRBJ2-5; no definite D call. Germline V gives CDR1 SGDLS, CDR2 YYNGEE. The V gene lost 2 bases and the J gene lost 5 bases, with 16 bases spanning the gap. The CDR3 spans 15 residues. The CDR3 loop reads CASSVSLSSSETQYF. The CDR3 coding sequence is TGTGCCAGCAGCGTTTCCTTGAGCTCGTCGGAGACCCAGTACTTC. Drawing the rest from reference TRBV9 and TRBJ2-5, the complete variable domain is DSGVTQTPKHLITATGQRVTLRCSPRSGDLSVYWYQQSLDQGLQFLIQYYNGEERAKGNILERFSAQQFPDLHSELNLSSLELGDSALYFCASSVSLSSSETQYFGPGTRLLVL.

The chain employs TRBV29-1 and TRBJ2-1, with 9 bases aligning to TRBD1. Germline assignment: CDR1 SQVTM and CDR2 ANQGSEA. J gave up 7 bases and V 7 bases, and 11 bases lay outside the gene matches. There are 14 residues in the CDR3. CDR3 amino acids: CSAIDGTGKNEQFF. The CDR3 DNA reads as TGCAGCGCCATAGACGGGACAGGGAAGAATGAGCAGTTCTTC.

The chain combines TRBV20-1 with TRBJ2-7; D uncertain. Trimming took 4 bases from V and 2 from J, leaving 3 bases between them. CDR3 length: 10 amino acids. The germline V gene has CDR1 DFQATT and CDR2 SNEGSKA (reference sequence). The CDR3 spells CSATTYEQYF. In nucleotides, the CDR3 is TGCAGTGCTACTACCTACGAGCAGTACTTC.

The chain uses TRBV2 and TRBJ2-7; a possible D gene is TRBD2 (6 bases). Trimming removed 8 bases from V and 3 bases from J, with 14 bases in between. The CDR3 is 13 amino acids. CDR1 and CDR2 from the germline V gene are SNHLY and FYNNEI. In DNA form, the CDR3 reads TGTGCCAGCGAGGGACTCTATGGCTACGAGCAGTACTTC. Its translation: CASEGLYGYEQYF.

Details on this clone: At the DNA level, this CDR3 is encoded by other sequences in the same sample as well. The chain has TRBV7-2 and TRBJ1-4; D is possibly TRBD1 (6 bases). The CDR3 is made up of 14 amino acids. Deletions cut 1 base from V and 7 bases from J, with 10 bases between. Germline CDR1 reads SGHTA; CDR2 reads FQGNSA. This chain's CDR3 is CASSLGGRGEKLFF. CDR3 coding DNA: TGTGCCAGCAGCTTAGGCGGCAGGGGTGAAAAACTGTTTTTT. Full variable domain (rest looked up from reference TRBV7-2 and TRBJ1-4): GAGVSQSPSNKVTEKGKDVELRCDPISGHTALYWYRQSLGQGLEFLIYFQGNSAPDKSGLPSDRFSAERTGGSVSTLTIQRTQQEDSAVYLCASSLGGRGEKLFFGSGTQLSVL.

V and J are TRBV4-1 and TRBJ2-3; TRBD2 matches at 8 bases. This CDR3 has 17 residues. V gave up 4 bases and J gave up 5 bases; unmatched junction bases: 14. The germline CDR1 and CDR2 sequences are MGHRA and YSYEKL. The CDR3 reads CASSRLGQRGLIDTQYF. The DNA for the CDR3 is TGCGCCAGCAGCCGCCTCGGCCAGCGGGGGTTGATAGATACGCAGTATTTT.

The chain links TRBV18 to TRBJ2-5; 8 bases are shared with TRBD2. CDR1 and CDR2 from the germline V gene are KGHSH and LQKENI. This CDR3 is built from 16 residues. V lost 6 bases, J lost 5 bases, and 14 bases stayed unmatched. The CDR3 sequence: CASSRLEAGVGETQYF. The CDR3 DNA reads as TGTGCCAGCTCCCGCCTAGAAGCGGGAGTAGGGGAGACCCAGTACTTC.

This sequence joins TRBV30 and TRBJ1-1; TRBD1 is a possible D gene (6 bases). The germline CDR1 and CDR2 sequences are GTSNPN and SVGIG (reference sequence). With 6 bases removed from V and 5 bases from J, the gap between germline ends came to 16 bases. CDR3 length equals 13 residues. The DNA for the CDR3 is TGTGCCTGCCCAACACAGGGAGGGACTGAAGCTTTCTTT. Its protein product is CACPTQGGTEAFF.

CDR3 nucleotides: TGTGCCAGTGGGGACAGGGGGACGAACACCGGGGAGCTGTTTTTT. This encodes CASGDRGTNTGELFF. The V and J genes are TRBV19 and TRBJ2-2; 11 bases are shared with TRBD1. Germline CDR1 and CDR2: LNHDA and SQIVND (reference sequence). J lost 0 bases, V lost 8 bases, and 2 bases had no gene match. CDR3 length: 15 amino acids.

In its sample, this clone was seen once. The gene calls are TRBV19 and TRBJ1-5; D is undetermined. The CDR3 length is 12 residues. Germline CDR1 LNHDA, CDR2 SQIVND (reference sequence). The V end lost 5 bases, the J end lost 7 bases, and 9 bases lay between the germline ends. CDR3 amino acids: CASSLIQQPQHF. The CDR3 DNA is TGTGCCAGTAGTTTGATACAACAGCCCCAGCATTTT.

This CDR3 reads CASSGANTEAFF. The CDR3 bases are TGCGCCAGCAGTGGAGCAAACACTGAAGCTTTCTTT. The rearrangement joins TRBV10-1 to TRBJ1-1, with D hard to call. The ends were cut back, 4 bases at V and 2 bases at J, with 5 bases in the middle. This CDR3 contains 12 residues. The germline V gene encodes CDR1 WNHNN and CDR2 SYGVQD (reference sequence).

The gene calls are TRBV7-6 and TRBJ2-7; D is ambiguous. The CDR3 extends over 14 amino acids. In germline, CDR1 is SGHVS, CDR2 FNYEAQ. The V end lost 1 base, the J end lost 3 bases, and 10 bases lay between the germline ends. CDR3 loop: CASSLEVAGYEQYF. The CDR3 DNA is TGTGCCAGCAGCTTAGAGGTGGCAGGCTACGAGCAGTACTTC. Full variable domain (outside the CDR3, taken from reference TRBV7-6 and TRBJ2-7): GAGVSQSPRYKVTKRGQDVALRCDPISGHVSLYWYRQALGQGPEFLTYFNYEAQQDKSGLPNDRFSAERPEGSISTLTIQRTEQRDSAMYRCASSLEVAGYEQYFGPGTRLTVT.

V gene TRBV19 combines with J gene TRBJ2-1, with 14 positions matching TRBD2. CDR3 length: 17 residues. The germline gives CDR1 LNHDA, CDR2 SQIVND (reference sequence). Losses at the gene ends were 7 bases for V and 4 bases for J; bases not matched to a gene: 9. The chain's CDR3 is CASKGLAGEGAYNEQFF. In DNA form, the CDR3 reads TGTGCCAGTAAGGGACTAGCGGGAGAGGGGGCTTACAATGAGCAGTTCTTC.

CDR3 nucleotide sequence: TGTGCCAGCAGCGCAGAAACAGATTCTCGATACGAGCAGTACTTC. Its translation is CASSAETDSRYEQYF. V usage is TRBV9 and J usage is TRBJ2-7, with unresolved D. Per germline, CDR1 SGDLS and CDR2 YYNGEE. The CDR3 is 15 residues long. Trimming removed 3 bases at V and 4 bases at J, with 17 bases between.

The gene calls are TRBV4-1 and TRBJ1-2; possibly TRBD1 for D (6 bases). The CDR3 totals 14 residues. Germline-derived CDR1 and CDR2 are MGHRA and YSYEKL. Trimming removed 4 bases at V and 4 bases at J, with 13 bases between. The CDR3 is CASSRDRLPYGYTF. The CDR3 DNA follows: TGCGCCAGCAGCCGCGACAGGCTCCCCTATGGCTACACCTTC.

The V gene is TRBV21-1, the J gene TRBJ1-5. TRBV21-1 is a documented pseudogene. The CDR3 has 14 amino acids. In DNA, the CDR3 is TGTGCCAGCAGCAAGCGGCCCACCGTCAGCCCCCAGCATTTT. This translates into CASSKRPTVSPQHF.

The chain couples TRBV9 to TRBJ1-2; tentatively, D is TRBD1 (6 bases). Germline V gene data show CDR1 as SGDLS and CDR2 as YYNGEE. The CDR3 has 16 amino acids. The ends were cut back, 4 bases at V and 3 bases at J, with 19 bases in the middle. CDR3 DNA sequence: TGTGCCAGCAGCCCTAAACAGGGTCTTGGATACTATGGCTACACCTTC. Protein product: CASSPKQGLGYYGYTF.

The J gene is TRBJ2-6, the V gene TRBV4-3; a possible D gene is TRBD1 (5 bases). The CDR3 totals 15 residues. Germline values: CDR1 LGHNA, CDR2 YSLEER. Trimming removed 4 bases from V and 0 bases from J, with 7 bases in between. The CDR3 DNA sequence: TGCGCCAGCAGCCCCCAGGGCTCTGGGGCCAACGTCCTGACTTTC. It codes for CASSPQGSGANVLTF.